Below, one T cell receptor beta chain is given with its context. The sample originates from a study of blood T cell repertoires in COVID-19. Assay used: immunoSEQ multiplex PCR; TCRdb lists only in-frame clones, some missing. The sample lists 120,000 to 150,000 clones; over 80% were seen once. In assigning cohorts, the study relied on participant-reported clinical history. The receptor comes from a woman aged 35 to 49 who had recovered from COVID-19. Sequencing was done on a sample of PBMCs or T cells enriched from blood (not recorded which).

The CDR3 DNA is TGCGCCAGCAGCTTGGTCCCAGGGATCTACAATGAGCAGTTCTTC. Encoded protein: CASSLVPGIYNEQFF. The chain employs TRBV5-1 and TRBJ2-1, with D perhaps TRBD1 (5 bases). The V and J ends lost 0 bases and 3 bases respectively, with 10 bases between them. Per the germline V gene, CDR1 is SGHRS and CDR2 is YFSETQ. The CDR3 is made up of 15 amino acids.